The T cell receptor beta chain described here comes from a study of CD8+ T cells in alopecia areata. Study-wide points: Especially in alopecia totalis/universalis, lesional scalp showed greater clonality than normal scalp did.

Trimming removed 0 bases at V and 5 bases at J, with 7 bases between. The V gene's germline CDR1 is SQVTM and CDR2 ANQGSEA. The CDR3 sequence is 12 residues long. Reverse transcription of extracted RNA yielded cDNA, which provided the sequencing template. Generated by immunoSEQ multiplex PCR, the TCRdb table keeps only in-frame clones and is missing some. The data contain some 110,000 clones, about three fifths of them seen just once; the ten biggest clones take up 12%. A remark on this clone: Its specificity is not known.

Treatment here: oral pan-JAK inhibitor, 5-10 mg twice daily. Collection of lesional scalp punch biopsies and peripheral blood was performed in alopecia areata patients. This chain links TRBV29-1 with TRBJ1-2; D call uncertain. The sequence derives from a human donor with alopecia areata. Sequenced here: CD8+ T cells sorted from blood, sampled at week 24, from a patient treated with tofacitinib. The CDR3 loop is CSVEDYGYGYTF. As DNA, the CDR3 is TGCAGCGTTGAAGATTACGGGTATGGCTACACCTTC.